Presented here are 14 T cell receptor beta chains from one specimen sequenced in a study of T cell clones after liver transplantation. TCRdb's copy holds only in-frame clones and misses some; the assay was immunoSEQ multiplex PCR. The table includes 35,000 to 45,000 clones, about 86% detected once. This specimen consisted of CD4+ T cells from blood, obtained 24 months after liver transplant. The receptors were sampled from a human patient who received a liver transplant. Some T cells may trace back to the graft donor.

The rearrangement links TRBV18 to TRBJ1-4; D is undetermined. There are 14 residues in the CDR3. CDR1 and CDR2 from the germline V gene are KGHSH and LQKENI. Deletions cut 3 bases from V and 3 bases from J, with 8 bases between. In DNA form, the CDR3 reads TGTGCCAGCTCACCGGGAGGCCCTAATGAAAAACTGTTTTTT. It encodes CASSPGGPNEKLFF.

The chain joins TRBV7-9 to TRBJ2-1; D ambiguous. CDR1 is SEHNR and CDR2 is FQNEAQ in the germline V gene (reference sequence). The ends were cut back, 0 bases at V and 10 bases at J, with 4 bases in the middle. The CDR3 is 11 residues long. This chain's CDR3 is CASSLAGEQFF. Here the CDR3 DNA reads TGTGCCAGCAGCTTAGCGGGAGAGCAGTTCTTC. Filled out from reference TRBV7-9 and TRBJ2-1, the complete variable domain reads DTGVSQNPRHKITKRGQNVTFRCDPISEHNRLYWYRQTLGQGPEFLTYFQNEAQLEKSRLLSDRFSAERPKGSFSTLEIQRTEQGDSAMYLCASSLAGEQFFGPGTRLTVL.

The V gene is TRBV2, the J gene TRBJ2-7; D tentatively reads TRBD1 or TRBD2 (6 bases each). CDR1 SNHLY and CDR2 FYNNEI come from the germline V gene. The V end lost 6 bases, the J end lost 4 bases, and 13 bases lay between the germline ends. This CDR3 is built from 13 residues. In nucleotides, the CDR3 is TGTGCCAGCAGGGAGGGGGGTGTTTACGAGCAGTACTTC. Translated, it gives CASREGGVYEQYF.

Only one count was recorded for this clone. The rearrangement joins TRBV28 to TRBJ2-7, with TRBD2 matching over 8 bases. CDR1 is MDHEN and CDR2 is SYDVKM in the germline V gene. The CDR3 covers 15 residues. The V and J ends lost 6 bases and 4 bases, in that order; junction bases with no gene match: 11. CDR3 protein: CASSDGGGRRYEQYF. The CDR3, as DNA: TGTGCCAGCAGCGACGGGGGGGGACGAAGGTACGAGCAGTACTTC.

The chain recombines TRBV4-1 with TRBJ1-1; weak D call: TRBD1 (5 bases). The germline CDR1 and CDR2 sequences are MGHRA and YSYEKL. This CDR3 contains 13 residues. V gave up 5 bases and J gave up 5 bases, with 12 bases separating them. CDR3 loop: CASSAPRGTEAFF. CDR3 bases: TGCGCCAGCAGCGCACCCCGGGGGACTGAAGCTTTCTTT.

The V and J genes are TRBV18 and TRBJ2-1; 9 bases agree with TRBD2. CDR1 and CDR2 (germline): KGHSH, LQKENI. The CDR3 extends over 15 amino acids. V shed 2 bases and J 6 bases; nucleotides not matched to a gene: 5. The CDR3 sequence: CASSPGLAGPNEQFF. Here the CDR3 DNA reads TGTGCCAGCTCACCAGGGCTAGCGGGACCCAATGAGCAGTTCTTC.

In its sample, this clone was seen once. V gene TRBV7-9 combines with J gene TRBJ2-7, with 8 bases that match TRBD2. Germline V CDR1 and CDR2: SEHNR, FQNEAQ (reference sequence). The J segment lost 0 bases and the V segment lost 4 bases, leaving 2 bases of the junction unmatched. This CDR3 comprises 14 residues. In nucleotides, the CDR3 is TGTGCCAGCAGCTCCAGCGGGAGCTCCTACGAGCAGTACTTC. It codes for CASSSSGSSYEQYF.

This sequence joins TRBV6-1 and TRBJ2-7, with D perhaps matching TRBD1 (7 bases). The V end lost 8 bases, the J end lost 0 bases, and 14 bases lay between the germline ends. The CDR3 is made up of 14 amino acids. In germline, CDR1 is MNHNS, CDR2 SASEGT. CDR3 coding DNA: TGTGCCAGCGAAGCAGGGGGGAGCTCCTACGAGCAGTACTTC. Protein sequence: CASEAGGSSYEQYF.

The chain links TRBV7-9 to TRBJ1-6; D unresolved. The germline V gene has CDR1 SEHNR and CDR2 FQNEAQ (reference sequence). V lost 1 base and J lost 7, with 5 bases in between. This CDR3 is 13 amino acids long. The chain's CDR3 is CASSLDSNSPLHF. In nucleotides, the CDR3 is TGTGCCAGCAGCTTAGACTCAAATTCACCCCTCCACTTT.

CDR3 nucleotides: TGTGCCAGCAGCTCCGGTACGACCGGCCATGGCTACACCTTC. Translation gives CASSSGTTGHGYTF. The chain uses TRBV28 and TRBJ1-2; the D is unclear. With 6 bases removed from V and 6 bases from J, the gap between germline ends came to 17 bases. The germline V gene encodes CDR1 MDHEN and CDR2 SYDVKM. CDR3 length equals 14 residues.

The chain links TRBV5-4 to TRBJ2-7; 7 bases are shared with TRBD1. V shed 4 bases and J 0 bases; nucleotides not matched to a gene: 10. This CDR3 is 16 amino acids long. In germline, CDR1 is SGHNT, CDR2 YYREEE (reference sequence). The CDR3 reads CASSTWNRGSSYEQYF. The DNA for the CDR3 is TGTGCCAGCAGCACCTGGAACAGGGGCTCCTCCTACGAGCAGTACTTC.

V is TRBV25-1 and J is TRBJ2-1, with D possibly TRBD2 on 6 matching bases. Trimming cost V 6 bases and J 4 bases, with 13 bases left between them. The CDR3 consists of 14 residues. Per germline, CDR1 MGHDK and CDR2 SYGVNS. The CDR3 region is CASRRQGGYNEQFF. The CDR3 region has the DNA TGTGCCAGCAGGCGGCAGGGAGGATACAATGAGCAGTTCTTC.

The chain is built from TRBV5-1 and TRBJ2-1; 8 nucleotides line up with TRBD2. Germline V gives CDR1 SGHRS, CDR2 YFSETQ. J gave up 1 base and V 4 bases, and 19 bases lay outside the gene matches. The CDR3 sequence is 20 residues long. DNA of the CDR3: TGCGCCAGCAGCCTCCAACCCTATCGTACTAGCGGTCCATCCTACAATGAGCAGTTCTTC. This translates into CASSLQPYRTSGPSYNEQFF. The entire variable domain, with the rest obtained from reference TRBV5-1 and TRBJ2-1, is as follows: KAGVTQTPRYLIKTRGQQVTLSCSPISGHRSVSWYQQTPGQGLQFLFEYFSETQRNKGNFPGRFSGRQFSNSRSEMNVSTLELGDSALYLCASSLQPYRTSGPSYNEQFFGPGTRLTVL.

This chain joins TRBV5-1 and TRBJ2-1, with 9 positions matching TRBD2. The CDR3 spans 18 residues. V was clipped by 1 base and J by 3 bases; unmatched bases: 11. CDR1 and CDR2 from the germline V gene are SGHRS and YFSETQ. The CDR3 nucleotides read TGCGCCAGCAGCTTGAGGGCCCCGGGACTAGCAAACTACAATGAGCAGTTCTTC. The encoded protein is CASSLRAPGLANYNEQFF.